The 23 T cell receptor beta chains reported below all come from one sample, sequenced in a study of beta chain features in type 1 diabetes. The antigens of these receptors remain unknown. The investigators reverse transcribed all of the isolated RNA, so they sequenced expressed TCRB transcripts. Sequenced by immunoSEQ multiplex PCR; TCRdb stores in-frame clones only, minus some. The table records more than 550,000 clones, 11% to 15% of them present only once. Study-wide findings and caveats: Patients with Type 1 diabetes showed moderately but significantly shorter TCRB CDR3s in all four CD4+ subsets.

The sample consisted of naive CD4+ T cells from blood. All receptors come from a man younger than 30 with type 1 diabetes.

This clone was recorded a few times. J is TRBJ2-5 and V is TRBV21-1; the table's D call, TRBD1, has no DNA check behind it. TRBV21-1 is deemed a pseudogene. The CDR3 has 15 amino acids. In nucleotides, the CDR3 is TGTGCCAGCAGCAAAAGGGGGTCTTACCAAGAGACCCAGTACTTC. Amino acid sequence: CASSKRGSYQETQYF.

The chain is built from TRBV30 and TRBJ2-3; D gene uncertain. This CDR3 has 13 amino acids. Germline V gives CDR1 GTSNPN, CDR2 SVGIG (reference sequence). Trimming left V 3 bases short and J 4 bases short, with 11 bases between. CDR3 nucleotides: TGTGCCTGGAGCTCTCCTGGGTCAGATACGCAGTATTTT. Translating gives CAWSSPGSDTQYF.

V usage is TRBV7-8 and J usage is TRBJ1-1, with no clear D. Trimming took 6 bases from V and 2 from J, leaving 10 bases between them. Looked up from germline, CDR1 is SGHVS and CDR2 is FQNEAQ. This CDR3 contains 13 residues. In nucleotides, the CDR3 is TGTGCCAGCAGGTCCCAGAGTAACACTGAAGCTTTCTTT. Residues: CASRSQSNTEAFF.

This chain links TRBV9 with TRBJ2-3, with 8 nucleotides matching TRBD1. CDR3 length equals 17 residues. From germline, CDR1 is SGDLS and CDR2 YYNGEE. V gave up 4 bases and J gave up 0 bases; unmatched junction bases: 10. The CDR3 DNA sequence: TGTGCCAGCAGCCCAAGGACAGGGTTCAGAAGCACAGATACGCAGTATTTT. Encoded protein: CASSPRTGFRSTDTQYF.

CDR3 nucleotide sequence: TGTGCCAGCAGCCCAACCCAGGGGAACACTGAAGCTTTCTTT. Amino acid sequence: CASSPTQGNTEAFF. The chain carries TRBV7-3 and TRBJ1-1; TRBD1 is a possible D gene (5 bases). The CDR3 has 14 amino acids. Germline assignment: CDR1 SGHTA and CDR2 FQGTGA. The V and J ends lost 5 bases and 1 base respectively, with 11 bases between them. Filled out from reference TRBV7-3 and TRBJ1-1, the complete variable domain reads GAGVSQTPSNKVTEKGKYVELRCDPISGHTALYWYRQSLGQGPEFLIYFQGTGAADDSGLPNDRFFAVRPEGSVSTLKIQRTERGDSAVYLCASSPTQGNTEAFFGQGTRLTVV.

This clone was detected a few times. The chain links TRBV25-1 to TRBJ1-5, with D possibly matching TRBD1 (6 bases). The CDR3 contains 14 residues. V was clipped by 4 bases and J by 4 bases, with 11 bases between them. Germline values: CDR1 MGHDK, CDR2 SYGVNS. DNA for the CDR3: TGTGCCAGCAGTGCCTCACAGGGAAATCAGCCCCAGCATTTT. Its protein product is CASSASQGNQPQHF. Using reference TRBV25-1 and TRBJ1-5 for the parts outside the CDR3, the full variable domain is EADIYQTPRYLVIGTGKKITLECSQTMGHDKMYWYQQDPGMELHLIHYSYGVNSTEKGDLSSESTVSRIRTEHFPLTLESARPSHTSQYLCASSASQGNQPQHFGDGTRLSIL.

CDR3 region: CASSEGYNSPLHF. CDR3 coding DNA: TGTGCCAGCAGCGAGGGTTATAATTCACCCCTCCACTTT. V and J are TRBV28 and TRBJ1-6; D is unresolved. The CDR3 totals 13 residues. V was trimmed by 6 bases and J by 4 bases, leaving 7 bases between them. Germline CDR1 reads MDHEN; CDR2 reads SYDVKM.

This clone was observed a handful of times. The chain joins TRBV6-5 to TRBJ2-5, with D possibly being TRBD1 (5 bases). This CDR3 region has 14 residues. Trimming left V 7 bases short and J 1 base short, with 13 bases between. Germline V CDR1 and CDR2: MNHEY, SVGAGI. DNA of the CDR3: TGTGCCAGCACCCAAGGAACAGGCCAAGAGACCCAGTACTTC. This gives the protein CASTQGTGQETQYF.

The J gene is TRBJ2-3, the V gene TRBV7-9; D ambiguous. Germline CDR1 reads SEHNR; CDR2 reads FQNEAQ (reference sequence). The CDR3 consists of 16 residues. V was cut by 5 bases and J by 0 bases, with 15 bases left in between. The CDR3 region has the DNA TGTGCCAGCAGCCCAAACAAGCAGGCCAGCACAGATACGCAGTATTTT. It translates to CASSPNKQASTDTQYF.

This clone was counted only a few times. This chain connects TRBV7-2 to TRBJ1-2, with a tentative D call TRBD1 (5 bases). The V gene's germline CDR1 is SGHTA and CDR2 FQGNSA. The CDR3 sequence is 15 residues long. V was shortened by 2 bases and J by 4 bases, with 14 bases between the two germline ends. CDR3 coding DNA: TGTGCCAGCAGCTTATCGGAGGGGAACTTCTATGGCTACACCTTC. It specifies CASSLSEGNFYGYTF.

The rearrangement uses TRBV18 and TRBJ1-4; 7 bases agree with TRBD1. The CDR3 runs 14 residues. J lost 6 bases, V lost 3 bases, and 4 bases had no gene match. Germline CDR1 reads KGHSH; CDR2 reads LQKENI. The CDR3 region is CASSPGTEHEKLFF. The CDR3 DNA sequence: TGTGCCAGCTCACCGGGGACAGAACATGAAAAACTGTTTTTT.

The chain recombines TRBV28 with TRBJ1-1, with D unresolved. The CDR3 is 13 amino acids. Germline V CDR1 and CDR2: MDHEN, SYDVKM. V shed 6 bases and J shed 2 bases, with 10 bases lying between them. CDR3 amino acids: CASRIAPNTEAFF. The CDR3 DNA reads TGTGCCAGCAGAATTGCCCCAAACACTGAAGCTTTCTTT.

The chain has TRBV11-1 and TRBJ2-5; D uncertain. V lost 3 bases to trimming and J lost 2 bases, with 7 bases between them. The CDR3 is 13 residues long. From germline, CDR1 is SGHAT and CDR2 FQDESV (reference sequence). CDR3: CASSLARQETQYF. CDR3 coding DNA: TGTGCCAGCAGCTTGGCTCGACAAGAGACCCAGTACTTC.

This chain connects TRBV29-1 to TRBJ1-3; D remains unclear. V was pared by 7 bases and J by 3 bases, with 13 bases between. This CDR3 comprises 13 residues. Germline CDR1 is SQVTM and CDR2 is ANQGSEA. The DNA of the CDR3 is TGCAGCGCCTCCGGCCAGGTTGGAAACACCATATATTTT. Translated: CSASGQVGNTIYF.

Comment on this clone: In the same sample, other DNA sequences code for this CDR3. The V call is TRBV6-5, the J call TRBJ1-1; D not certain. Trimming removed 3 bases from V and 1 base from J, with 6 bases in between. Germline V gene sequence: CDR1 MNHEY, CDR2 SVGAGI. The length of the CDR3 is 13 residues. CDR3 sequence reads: CASSYGPNTEAFF. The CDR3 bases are TGTGCCAGCAGTTATGGCCCGAACACTGAAGCTTTCTTT.

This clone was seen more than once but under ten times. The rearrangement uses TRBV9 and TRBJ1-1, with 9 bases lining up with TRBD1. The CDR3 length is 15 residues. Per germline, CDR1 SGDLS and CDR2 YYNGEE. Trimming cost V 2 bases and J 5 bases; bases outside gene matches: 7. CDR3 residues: CASSVEGQGLTEAFF. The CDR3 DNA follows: TGTGCCAGCAGCGTCGAGGGACAGGGTTTGACTGAAGCTTTCTTT.

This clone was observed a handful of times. The CDR3 nucleotides read TGTGCCAGCAGTGAAGGCGGGGGCCCCTACAATGAGCAGTTCTTC. Protein sequence: CASSEGGGPYNEQFF. This chain links TRBV2 with TRBJ2-1; a possible D gene is TRBD2 (7 bases). The V end was cut by 1 base, the J end by 2 bases, with 9 bases between. The CDR3 is 15 amino acids. CDR1 and CDR2 from the germline V gene are SNHLY and FYNNEI. The complete variable domain, with remaining parts taken from reference TRBV2 and TRBJ2-1, reads EPEVTQTPSHQVTQMGQEVILRCVPISNHLYFYWYRQILGQKVEFLVSFYNNEISEKSEIFDDQFSVERPDGSNFTLKIRSTKLEDSAMYFCASSEGGGPYNEQFFGPGTRLTVL.

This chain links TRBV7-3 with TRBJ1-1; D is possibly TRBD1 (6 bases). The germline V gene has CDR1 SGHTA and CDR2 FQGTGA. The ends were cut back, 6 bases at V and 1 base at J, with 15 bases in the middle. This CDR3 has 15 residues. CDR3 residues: CASSPYGGRNTEAFF. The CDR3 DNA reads TGTGCCAGCAGTCCTTATGGGGGCAGGAACACTGAAGCTTTCTTT.

The CDR3 DNA sequence: TGTGCCTGGAACCGGGACAACTACGAGCAGTACTTC. Its translation: CAWNRDNYEQYF. The J gene is TRBJ2-5, the V gene TRBV30; D might be TRBD1 (6 bases). The J call may be mistaken, given a closer DNA end match to TRBJ2-7. The CDR3 spans 12 residues. Germline V gene data show CDR1 as GTSNPN and CDR2 as SVGIG (reference sequence).

CDR3 bases: TGTGCCAGCAGTGAGGGACAGGGGGTCTATGAGCAGTTCTTC. Protein sequence: CASSEGQGVYEQFF. The chain uses TRBV28 and TRBJ2-1, with TRBD1 matching over 11 bases. The CDR3 loop spans 14 amino acids. CDR1 is MDHEN and CDR2 is SYDVKM in the germline V gene. V was pared by 5 bases and J by 8 bases, with 5 bases of the junction left unmatched. Using reference TRBV28 and TRBJ2-1 for the parts outside the CDR3, the full variable domain is DVKVTQSSRYLVKRTGEKVFLECVQDMDHENMFWYRQDPGLGLRLIYFSYDVKMKEKGDIPEGYSVSREKKERFSLILESASTNQTSMYLCASSEGQGVYEQFFGPGTRLTVL.

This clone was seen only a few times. DNA of the CDR3: TGTGCCATCAGGAGACTAGCGGAGGGGGCCGGGGAGCTGTTTTTT. Translation: CAIRRLAEGAGELFF. V gene TRBV10-3 combines with J gene TRBJ2-2; 9 positions agree with TRBD2. The CDR3 is made up of 15 amino acids. From germline, CDR1 is ENHRY and CDR2 SYGVKD. The V gene end was trimmed by 6 bases and the J gene end by 6 bases; junction bases not matched to a gene: 8.

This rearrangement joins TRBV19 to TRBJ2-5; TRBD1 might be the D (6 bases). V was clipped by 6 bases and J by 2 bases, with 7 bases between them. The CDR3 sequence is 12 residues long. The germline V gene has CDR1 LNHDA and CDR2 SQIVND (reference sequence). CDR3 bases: TGTGCCAGTAGCACAGGGCAAGAGACCCAGTACTTC. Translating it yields CASSTGQETQYF.

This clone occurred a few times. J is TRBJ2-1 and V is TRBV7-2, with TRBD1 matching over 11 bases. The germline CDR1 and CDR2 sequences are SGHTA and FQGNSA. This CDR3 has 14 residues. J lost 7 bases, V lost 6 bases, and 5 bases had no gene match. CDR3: CASRPDRGLNEQFF. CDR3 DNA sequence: TGTGCCAGCAGACCGGACAGGGGGCTGAATGAGCAGTTCTTC.